This TCR beta chain derives from a study of cytomegalovirus exposure and HLA in healthy donors. Turning to the study itself: Falling in the Caucasian-associated ancestry cluster were about four fifths of 398 genotyped donors.

The CDR3 is 14 residues long. V trimming: 1 base; J trimming: 6 bases; junction bases outside the gene matches: 2. CDR1 and CDR2 (germline): LGHNA, YSLEER. Concerning this clone itself: Antigen: not known.

The study ran its PCR with 60 Vbeta and 13 Jbeta primers. The method was immunoSEQ multiplex PCR; TCRdb's version includes in-frame clones alone and lacks a portion of them. The table has about 55,000 clones, 80% to 85% seen once. Study-wide results and limits: Being indistinguishable, some V segments were excluded, TRBV6-2 and TRBV6-3 among them. Analysis performed later showed TCR beta chains linked to HLA being more clonally expanded than equally common others.

The V and J genes are TRBV4-3 and TRBJ1-4; TRBD1 agrees at 7 bases. This clonotype was obtained from a man aged 25 to 40 in good health and CMV-seronegative. The specimen was PBMCs. The CDR3: CASSQGDSHEKLFF. The CDR3 DNA reads as TGCGCCAGCAGCCAAGGGGACAGCCATGAAAAACTGTTTTTT.